This T cell receptor (beta chain) derives from a study of blood T cell repertoires in COVID-19. About the research overall: Nucleic acid was either cDNA or gDNA, and it came from T cells, B-cell-depleted T cells, or PBMCs.

Generated by immunoSEQ multiplex PCR, the TCRdb table keeps only in-frame clones and is missing some. The sample has approximately 440,000 clones; 87% are singletons. Clinical history reported by participants formed the basis on which cohorts were assigned. Either two negative PCRs, clearance, or symptom resolution qualified Cohort 3 donors as recovered. The V gene's germline CDR1 is SGHKS and CDR2 YYEKEE (reference sequence). Trimming took 3 bases from V and 3 from J, leaving 11 bases between them. The CDR3 has 14 amino acids. This clone was seen a single time. This TCR derives from a woman younger than 30 who had recovered from COVID-19. Specimen: PBMCs or T cells enriched from blood (not recorded which). This chain links TRBV5-5 with TRBJ2-3; no clear D. The CDR3 region has the DNA TGTGCCAGCAGCTCGGCGCAGACTACAGATACGCAGTATTTT. Encoded protein: CASSSAQTTDTQYF.